This T cell receptor (beta chain) was recovered during a study of T-cell memory formation after mild COVID-19 (dated by TCRdb to 2020 to 2023). For the wider study: Most TCR sequence clusters were specific to one of the two donors. Two young, previously healthy adult volunteers made up the cohort, one male and one female. T-cell clones expanding and contracting after mild COVID-19 in a couple of donors were tracked by longitudinal TCRalpha and TCRbeta repertoire sequencing.

The germline V gene gives CDR1 as SGHTA and CDR2 as FQGTGA. Deletion took 5 bases off V and 4 bases off J, with a span of 11 bases between the germline ends. The CDR3 has 13 amino acids, counting the end cysteine and phenylalanine. Left in the record is the CDR3 DNA by itself, 39 bases read in frame from the first base. Beyond this particular receptor, the publication reports: Contracting CD4+ clones appeared mostly in the CM and EM memory subsets, whereas CD8+ clones were enriched in EMRA. Only a couple of mild cases were covered by the study, and larger cohorts that include severe cases with pre-infection samples were considered necessary. Clones that contracted from day 15 to 85 showed balanced CD4/CD8 phenotypes, whereas a second wave of clones that expanded from day 15 to 37 leaned towards CD4+. SARS-CoV-2 specificity of the second-wave clones peaking on day 37 was not confirmed. Some responding clones were detected in pre-infection memory, suggesting pre-existing cross-reactive memory T cells joined the SARS-CoV-2 response.

On this clonotype: Its cognate antigen has yet to be identified. No qualities accompany the bases; no much larger clone lies one base away.

Reads for this sample came from an Illumina NovaSeq 6000. TCRalpha and TCRbeta cDNA libraries were built by 5'RACE with constant-segment primers, adding sample barcodes and unique molecular identifiers. RNA was extracted from every sample with Trizol reagent. The libraries were amplified in two PCR steps, and the second step added a second sample barcode and Illumina TruSeq adapters. Libraries were sequenced on an Illumina NovaSeq with 2 x 150 bp paired-end reads. The original methods were these. Reads were demultiplexed and collapsed into UMI-guided consensus sequences with migec v1.2.7. Using mixcr v2.1.11, UMI consensuses were aligned to TRA and TRB V and J templates and then assembled into clonotypes. A clonotype was counted as expanded or contracted only if both edgeR and NoisET called the change significant, with noise models trained on biological replicates. For edgeR calls, the cutoffs were a false discovery rate-adjusted p below 0.01 and a log2 fold-change threshold of 1. As an exploratory analysis of dynamics, max-normalized trajectories of the 1000 most abundant clonotypes were examined with PCA combined with hierarchical clustering. Separately sequenced CD4+ and CD8+ repertoires were used to assign a CD4 or CD8 phenotype to each responding clone. In TCRdb, the public reads were trimmed at Q25 with fastp and aligned with MiXCR, with productive beta chains retained. Rows are unified per CDR3 protein, each entry keeping the most common DNA and genes. The V and J calls and clone size come from TCRdb's table, not from the authors' own analysis. The sample data list roughly 150,000 distinct CDR3 sequences, and 11% to 15% of these were observed just once. Around 30% of the sample comes from the top ten.

PBMCs were isolated by Ficoll-Paque density gradient centrifugation. The sequenced sample consisted of PBMCs or a T cell subset sorted from them (not recorded which). This receptor was taken from an adult woman who had mild COVID-19 (a few samples of this study predate the infection). The sample titles of this study are shuffled in the database, so cell type and time point are left out; the donor was told from shared clones. Recombination connected TRBV7-3 to TRBJ2-5; the D gene is perhaps TRBD1, on 6 matching bases. This receptor has the CDR3 CASSETGLETQYF. The nucleotides read TGTGCCAGCAGCGAAACAGGGTTAGAGACCCAGTACTTC.